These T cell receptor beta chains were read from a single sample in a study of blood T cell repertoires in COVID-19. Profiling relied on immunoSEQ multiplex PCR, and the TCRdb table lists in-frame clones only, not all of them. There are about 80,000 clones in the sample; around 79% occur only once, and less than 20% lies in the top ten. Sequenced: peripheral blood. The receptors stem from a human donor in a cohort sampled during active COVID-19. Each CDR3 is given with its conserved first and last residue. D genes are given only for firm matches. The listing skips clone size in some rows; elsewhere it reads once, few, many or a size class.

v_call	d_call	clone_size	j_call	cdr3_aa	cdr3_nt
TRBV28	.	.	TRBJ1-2	CASRAVVYGYTF	TGTGCCAGCAGGGCTGTGGTCTATGGCTACACCTTC
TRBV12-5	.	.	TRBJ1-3	CASVPRTQGSTGNTIYF	TGTGCTAGTGTTCCGAGAACCCAGGGGTCGACTGGAAACACCATATATTTT
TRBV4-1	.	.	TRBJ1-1	CASSQDAERAFF	TGCGCCAGCAGCCAAGACGCAGAACGAGCTTTCTTT
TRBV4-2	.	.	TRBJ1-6	CASSQVSGDAYNSPLHF	TGTGCCAGCAGCCAAGTTTCAGGGGATGCCTATAATTCACCCCTCCACTTT
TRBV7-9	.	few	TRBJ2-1	CASSLVGGNEQFF	TGTGCCAGCAGCTTAGTGGGAGGCAATGAGCAGTTCTTC
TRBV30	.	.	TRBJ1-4	CAWSPEQGATNEKLFF	TGTGCCTGGAGTCCAGAACAGGGAGCAACTAATGAAAAACTGTTTTTT
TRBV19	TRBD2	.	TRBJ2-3	CASSWTSGSADTQYF	TGTGCCAGTAGTTGGACTAGCGGGAGCGCAGATACGCAGTATTTT
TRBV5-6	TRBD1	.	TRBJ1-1	CASSLGAGGTNTEAFF	TGTGCCAGCAGCTTGGGGGCAGGGGGAACGAACACTGAAGCTTTCTTT
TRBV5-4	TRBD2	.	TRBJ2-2	CASSLGGGRRGGTTGELFF	TGTGCCAGCAGCTTAGGGGGAGGCAGGCGCGGGGGGACCACCGGGGAGCTGTTTTTT
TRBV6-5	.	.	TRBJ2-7	CASRTGPYEQYF	TGTGCCAGTAGAACAGGGCCATACGAGCAGTACTTC
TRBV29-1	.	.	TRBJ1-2	CSVDEGWVAGYTF	TGCAGCGTTGACGAGGGTTGGGTCGCTGGCTACACCTTC
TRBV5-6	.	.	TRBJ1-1	CASSLVQGRTEAFF	TGTGCCAGCAGCTTGGTACAGGGTCGGACTGAAGCTTTCTTT
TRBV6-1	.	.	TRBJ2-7	CASSEAGPPYEQYF	TGTGCCAGCAGTGAAGCGGGCCCCCCCTACGAGCAGTACTTC
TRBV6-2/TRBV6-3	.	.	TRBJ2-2	CASSLTGERPGELFF	TGTGCCAGCAGTTTGACGGGAGAGAGACCCGGGGAGCTGTTTTTT
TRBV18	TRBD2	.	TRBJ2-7	CASSPPTSGANEQYF	TGTGCCAGCTCACCACCGACTAGCGGGGCGAACGAGCAGTACTTC
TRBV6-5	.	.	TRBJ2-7	CASSYLTGLTYEQYF	TGTGCCAGCAGTTACCTTACAGGGTTGACCTACGAGCAGTACTTC
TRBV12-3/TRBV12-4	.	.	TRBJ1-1	CASSFGLEAFF	TGTGCCAGCAGTTTTGGGCTTGAAGCTTTCTTT
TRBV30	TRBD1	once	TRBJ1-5	CAWSVGGTGPQPQHF	TGTGCCTGGAGTGTAGGCGGGACAGGGCCACAGCCCCAGCATTTT
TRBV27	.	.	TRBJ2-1	CASSLLADEQFF	TGTGCCAGCAGTTTACTAGCCGATGAGCAGTTCTTC
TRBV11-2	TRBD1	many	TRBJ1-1	CASSLADGTVYF	TGTGCCAGCAGCTTAGCGGATGGGACAGTCTACTTT
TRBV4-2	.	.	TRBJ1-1	CASSQAGTWTEAFF	TGTGCCAGCAGCCAGGCGGGGACTTGGACTGAAGCTTTCTTT
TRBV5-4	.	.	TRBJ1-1	CASSYRDTEAFF	TGTGCCAGCAGCTACCGGGACACTGAAGCTTTCTTT
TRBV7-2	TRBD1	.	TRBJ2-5	CASRVGTGGRQETQYF	TGTGCCAGCAGGGTCGGGACAGGGGGCCGCCAAGAGACCCAGTACTTC
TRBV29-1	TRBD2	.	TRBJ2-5	CSVNEGLERETQYF	TGCAGCGTTAACGAAGGACTAGAAAGGGAGACCCAGTACTTC
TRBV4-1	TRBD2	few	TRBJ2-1	CASSQEAGGSYNEQFF	TGCGCCAGCAGCCAAGAAGCGGGAGGGTCCTACAATGAGCAGTTCTTC
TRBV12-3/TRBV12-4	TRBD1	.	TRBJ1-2	CASREGQNYGYTF	TGTGCCAGCAGGGAGGGACAGAACTATGGCTACACCTTC
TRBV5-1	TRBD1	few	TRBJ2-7	CASSPQGASSYEQYF	TGCGCCAGCAGCCCTCAGGGGGCGTCCTCCTACGAGCAGTACTTC
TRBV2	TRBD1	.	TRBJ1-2	CASRAGGSGYGYTF	TGTGCCAGCAGGGCAGGGGGCTCCGGCTATGGCTACACCTTC
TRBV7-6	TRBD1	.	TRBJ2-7	CASSRWDSGEQYF	TGTGCCAGCAGCCGTTGGGACAGCGGCGAGCAGTACTTC
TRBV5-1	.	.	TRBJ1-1	CASSYSPRGEGTEAFF	TGCGCCAGCAGCTACTCCCCTCGGGGTGAGGGCACTGAAGCTTTCTTT
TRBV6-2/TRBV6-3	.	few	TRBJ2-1	CASSYFGRGAPYNEQFF	TGTGCCAGCAGTTACTTCGGCAGGGGGGCCCCCTACAATGAGCAGTTCTTC
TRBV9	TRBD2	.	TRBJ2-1	CASSVMERGAGREQFF	TGTGCCAGCAGCGTAATGGAGCGGGGGGCCGGTCGCGAGCAGTTCTTC
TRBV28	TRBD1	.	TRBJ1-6	CASRAGGPSPLHF	TGTGCCAGCAGGGCAGGGGGTCCGTCACCCCTCCACTTT
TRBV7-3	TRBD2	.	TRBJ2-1	CASSASGGGYNEQFF	TGTGCCAGCTCGGCTAGCGGGGGAGGTTACAATGAGCAGTTCTTC
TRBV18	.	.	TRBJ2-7	CASSPRSGGVYEQYF	TGTGCCAGCTCACCCCGAAGCGGTGGGGTCTACGAGCAGTACTTC
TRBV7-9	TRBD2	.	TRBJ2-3	CASSPWGREDTDTQYF	TGTGCCAGCAGCCCATGGGGACGGGAGGATACTGATACGCAGTATTTT
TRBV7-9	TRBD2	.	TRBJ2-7	CASSLEVRSSGDPNREQYF	TGTGCCAGCAGCTTAGAGGTCAGGAGTAGCGGGGACCCCAATAGAGAGCAGTACTTC
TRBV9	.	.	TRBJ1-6	CASSVGITNNSPLHF	TGTGCCAGCAGCGTCGGCATAACTAATAATTCACCCCTCCACTTT
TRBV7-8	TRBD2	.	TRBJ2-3	CASRRTSGSTDTQYF	TGTGCCAGCAGGAGAACTAGCGGAAGCACAGATACGCAGTATTTT
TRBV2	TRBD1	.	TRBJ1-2	CASRRGQGDYGYTF	TGTGCCAGCAGACGGGGACAGGGTGACTATGGCTACACCTTC
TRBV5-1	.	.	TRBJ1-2	CASSLQRQSNYGYTF	TGCGCCAGCAGCTTGCAGAGGCAGTCGAACTATGGCTACACCTTC
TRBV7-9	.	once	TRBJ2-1	CASSFLLSSYNEQFF	TGTGCCAGCAGCTTCCTATTAAGCTCCTACAATGAGCAGTTCTTC